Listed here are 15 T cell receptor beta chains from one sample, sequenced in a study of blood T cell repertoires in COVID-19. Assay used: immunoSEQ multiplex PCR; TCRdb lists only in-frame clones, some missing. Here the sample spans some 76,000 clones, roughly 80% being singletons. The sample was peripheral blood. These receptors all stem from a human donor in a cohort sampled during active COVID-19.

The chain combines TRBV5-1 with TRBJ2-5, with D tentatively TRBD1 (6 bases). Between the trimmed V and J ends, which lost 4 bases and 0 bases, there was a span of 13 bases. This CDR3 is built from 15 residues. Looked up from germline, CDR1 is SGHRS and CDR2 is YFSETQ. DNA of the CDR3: TGCGCCAGCAGCACCTGGACAGAGTACCAAGAGACCCAGTACTTC. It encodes CASSTWTEYQETQYF.

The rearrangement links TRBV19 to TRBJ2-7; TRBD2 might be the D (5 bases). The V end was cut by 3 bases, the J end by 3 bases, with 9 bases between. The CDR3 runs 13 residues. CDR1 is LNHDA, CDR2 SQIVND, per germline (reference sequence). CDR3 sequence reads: CASSIGINYEQYF. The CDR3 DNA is TGTGCCAGTAGTATCGGGATAAACTACGAGCAGTACTTC.

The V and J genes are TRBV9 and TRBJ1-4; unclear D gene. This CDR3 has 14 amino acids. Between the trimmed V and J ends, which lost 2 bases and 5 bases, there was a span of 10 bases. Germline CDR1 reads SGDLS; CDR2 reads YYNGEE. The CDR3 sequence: CASSVTGENEKLFF. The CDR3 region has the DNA TGTGCCAGCAGCGTCACCGGGGAAAATGAAAAACTGTTTTTT.

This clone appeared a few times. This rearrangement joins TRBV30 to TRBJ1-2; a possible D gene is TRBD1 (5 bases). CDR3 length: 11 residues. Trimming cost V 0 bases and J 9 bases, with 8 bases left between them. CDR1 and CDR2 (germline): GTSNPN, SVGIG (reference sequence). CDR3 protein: CAWSVKGSYTF. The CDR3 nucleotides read TGTGCCTGGAGTGTAAAGGGGAGCTACACCTTC.

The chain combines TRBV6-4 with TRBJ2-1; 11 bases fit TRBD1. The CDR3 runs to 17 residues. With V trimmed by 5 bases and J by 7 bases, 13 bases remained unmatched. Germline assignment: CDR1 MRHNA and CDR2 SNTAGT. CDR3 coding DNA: TGTGCCAGCAGTCAATTTCCGCCCGGGACAGGGGGGAATGAGCAGTTCTTC. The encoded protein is CASSQFPPGTGGNEQFF.

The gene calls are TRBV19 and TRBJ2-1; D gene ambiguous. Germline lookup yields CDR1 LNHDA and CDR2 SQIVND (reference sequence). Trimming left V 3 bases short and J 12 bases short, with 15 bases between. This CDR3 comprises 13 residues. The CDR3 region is CASSMRGTIGQFF. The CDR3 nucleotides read TGTGCCAGTAGTATGAGAGGAACCATAGGGCAGTTCTTC.

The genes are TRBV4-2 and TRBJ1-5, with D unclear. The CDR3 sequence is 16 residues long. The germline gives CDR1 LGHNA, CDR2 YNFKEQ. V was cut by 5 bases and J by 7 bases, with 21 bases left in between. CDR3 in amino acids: CASSIQVSGEGQPQHF. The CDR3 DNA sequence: TGTGCCAGCAGCATACAAGTGAGCGGTGAAGGACAGCCCCAGCATTTT.

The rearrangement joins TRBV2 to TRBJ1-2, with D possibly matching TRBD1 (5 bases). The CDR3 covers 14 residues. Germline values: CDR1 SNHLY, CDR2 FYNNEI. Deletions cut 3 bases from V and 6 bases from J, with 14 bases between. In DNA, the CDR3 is TGTGCCAGCAGTGAGGCGACAGTGGGTAATGGCTACACCTTC. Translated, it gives CASSEATVGNGYTF.

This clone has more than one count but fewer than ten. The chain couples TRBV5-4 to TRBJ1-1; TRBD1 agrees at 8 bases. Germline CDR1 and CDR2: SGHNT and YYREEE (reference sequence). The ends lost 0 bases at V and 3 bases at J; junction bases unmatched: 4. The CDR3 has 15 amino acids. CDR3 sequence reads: CASSLARGQDTEAFF. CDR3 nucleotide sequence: TGTGCCAGCAGCTTGGCGAGGGGACAGGACACTGAAGCTTTCTTT.

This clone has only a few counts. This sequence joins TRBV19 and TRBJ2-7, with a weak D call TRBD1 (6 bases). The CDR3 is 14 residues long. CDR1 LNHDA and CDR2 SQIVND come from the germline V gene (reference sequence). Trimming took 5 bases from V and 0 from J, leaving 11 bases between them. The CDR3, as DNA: TGTGCCAGTAGTTGGTGGGGGCGCTCCTACGAGCAGTACTTC. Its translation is CASSWWGRSYEQYF.

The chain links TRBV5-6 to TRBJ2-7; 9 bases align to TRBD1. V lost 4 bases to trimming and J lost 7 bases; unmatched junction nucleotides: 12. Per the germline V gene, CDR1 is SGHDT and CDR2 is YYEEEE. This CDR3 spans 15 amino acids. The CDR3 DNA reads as TGTGCCAGCAGCCGCGTAGGACAGGGGAGGGGGGAGCAGTACTTC. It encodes CASSRVGQGRGEQYF.

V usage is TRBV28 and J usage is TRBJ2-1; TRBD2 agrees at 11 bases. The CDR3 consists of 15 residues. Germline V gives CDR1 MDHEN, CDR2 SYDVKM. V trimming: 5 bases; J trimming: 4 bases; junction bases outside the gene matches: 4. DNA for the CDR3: TGTGCCAGCAGTCCTGGGACTAGCGGTTACAATGAGCAGTTCTTC. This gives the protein CASSPGTSGYNEQFF.

For the CDR3, the DNA is TGTGCCAGCAGCACCCGTGACTTGAGGTTTAGCTCCTACAATGAGCAGTTCTTC. It translates to CASSTRDLRFSSYNEQFF. The genes are TRBV5-4 and TRBJ2-1; D ambiguous. This CDR3 contains 18 residues. V lost 4 bases to trimming and J lost 0 bases, with 20 bases between them. Per the germline V gene, CDR1 is SGHNT and CDR2 is YYREEE (reference sequence).

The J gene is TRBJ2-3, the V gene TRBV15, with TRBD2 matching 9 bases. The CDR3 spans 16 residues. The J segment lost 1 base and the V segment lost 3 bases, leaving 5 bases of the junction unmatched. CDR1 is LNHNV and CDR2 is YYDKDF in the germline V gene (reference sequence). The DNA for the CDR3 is TGTGCCACCAGCAGTCTTAGCGGGGGAGGCACAGATACGCAGTATTTT. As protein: CATSSLSGGGTDTQYF.

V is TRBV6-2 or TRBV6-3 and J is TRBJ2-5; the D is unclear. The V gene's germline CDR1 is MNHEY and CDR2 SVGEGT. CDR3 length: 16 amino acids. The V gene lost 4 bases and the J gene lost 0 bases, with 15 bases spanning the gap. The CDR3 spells CASSFRLSPYQETQYF. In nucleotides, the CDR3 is TGTGCCAGCAGTTTCAGACTGTCCCCGTACCAAGAGACCCAGTACTTC.